Shown below are 18 T cell receptor beta chains from a single sample sequenced in a study of spatial heterogeneity in lung cancer (dated by TCRdb to the late 2010s). Overall study outcomes, separate from this receptor: A correlation was observed between the number of expanded intratumoral alpha and beta TCRs and the tumor nonsynonymous mutation count.

What the time point label conveys for this sample: sample taken at primary tumor resection. Antigens for these TCRs are unknown. The library relied on 5' RACE. The data were produced on a NextSeq 500. The public sequencing data were trimmed at Q25 with fastp and processed into clonotypes with MiXCR by TCRdb, which kept only in-frame beta chains. Every CDR3 protein is listed once, alongside the most common genes and DNA of its rows. The sample table holds around 15,000 distinct CDR3 sequences, of which nearly 7% were seen once. The ten largest make up about 20% of the sample. Sequencing was performed on lung tumor tissue, taken at surgery. These receptors were obtained from a female donor with early-stage non-small cell lung cancer.

This clonotype has ten or more counts. The chain recombines TRBV5-1 with TRBJ2-1; D is uncertain. The CDR3 covers 14 residues. Deletions cut 2 bases from V and 7 bases from J, with 13 bases between. Per the germline V gene, CDR1 is SGHRS and CDR2 is YFSETQ. The CDR3 sequence: CASSLVPYTNEQFF. The CDR3 DNA follows: TGCGCCAGCAGCTTAGTTCCCTACACAAATGAGCAGTTCTTC.

This clonotype was counted ten times or more. The chain recombines TRBV10-3 with TRBJ2-7, with D unresolved. CDR3 size: 13 residues. CDR1 is ENHRY, CDR2 SYGVKD, per germline. V was cut by 3 bases and J by 0 bases, with 6 bases left in between. In nucleotides, the CDR3 is TGTGCCATCAGTGACGTTTTCTCCTACGAGCAGTACTTC. Its protein product is CAISDVFSYEQYF.

The table lists this clonotype with many counts. CDR3 sequence: CASRRGQGSSEQYF. For the CDR3, the DNA is TGTGCCAGCAGGAGGGGACAAGGTTCGTCCGAGCAGTACTTC. This chain links TRBV6-1 with TRBJ2-7; D is perhaps TRBD1 (6 bases). Trimming pared 6 bases from V and 6 bases from J, leaving 18 bases between. The germline V gene encodes CDR1 MNHNS and CDR2 SASEGT. The CDR3 is made up of 14 amino acids.

This clonotype was picked up many times. The chain has TRBV5-1 and TRBJ2-1; no reliable D call. Germline V gene data show CDR1 as SGHRS and CDR2 as YFSETQ. V lost 4 bases to trimming and J lost 10 bases, with 15 bases between them. The CDR3 sequence is 13 residues long. The CDR3 coding sequence is TGCGCCAGCAGCCCTGAAGGAACGCGCGAGCAGTTCTTC. It translates to CASSPEGTREQFF.

The chain employs TRBV19 and TRBJ2-1; D possibly corresponds to TRBD2 (6 bases). CDR1 is LNHDA and CDR2 is SQIVND in the germline V gene (reference sequence). The V end lost 3 bases, the J end lost 1 base, and 13 bases lay between the germline ends. CDR3 size: 16 residues. Written as DNA, the CDR3 is TGTGCCAGTAGTATGAGTGCGGGGAGGTCCTACAATGAGCAGTTCTTC. This sequence encodes CASSMSAGRSYNEQFF. The variable domain in full, completed from reference TRBV19 and TRBJ2-1, reads DGGITQSPKYLFRKEGQNVTLSCEQNLNHDAMYWYRQDPGQGLRLIYYSQIVNDFQKGDIAEGYSVSREKKESFPLTVTSAQKNPTAFYLCASSMSAGRSYNEQFFGPGTRLTVL.

This clonotype came up many times. V is TRBV6-2 or TRBV6-3 and J is TRBJ2-3; the match to TRBD2 covers 8 bases. The germline V gene encodes CDR1 MNHEY and CDR2 SVGEGT. The V and J ends lost 6 bases and 9 bases, in that order; junction bases with no gene match: 5. The CDR3 runs to 12 residues. This CDR3 is CASSGGAGTQYF. The DNA for the CDR3 is TGTGCCAGCAGCGGGGGGGCCGGGACGCAGTATTTT.

There are many counts of this clonotype. The chain combines TRBV4-1 with TRBJ2-7; possibly TRBD1 for D (6 bases). CDR1 is MGHRA and CDR2 is YSYEKL in the germline V gene. Deletions cut 1 base from V and 3 bases from J, with 16 bases between. CDR3 length: 16 residues. The CDR3 region has the DNA TGCGCCAGCAGCCAAGGGGGGTTGGGGGCGTTCTACGAGCAGTACTTC. Protein sequence: CASSQGGLGAFYEQYF.

This clonotype was counted between two and nine times. The chain joins TRBV5-1 to TRBJ2-1; the match to TRBD2 covers 8 bases. With V trimmed by 1 base and J by 9 bases, 9 bases remained unmatched. From germline, CDR1 is SGHRS and CDR2 YFSETQ. This CDR3 spans 15 amino acids. The CDR3 DNA reads as TGCGCCAGCAGCTTGACGAGCGGGGGACCCAGTGAGCAGTTCTTC. Translation: CASSLTSGGPSEQFF.

V is TRBV20-1 and J is TRBJ2-3, with 7 positions matching TRBD1. From germline, CDR1 is DFQATT and CDR2 SNEGSKA (reference sequence). The CDR3 is 14 residues long. The V gene end was trimmed by 6 bases and the J gene end by 4 bases; junction bases not matched to a gene: 10. CDR3 DNA: TGCAGTGCAATTCCCGCGCAGGGGGCAGATACGCAGTATTTT. Translated, it gives CSAIPAQGADTQYF.

This clonotype was recorded at least ten times. The chain recombines TRBV6-2 or TRBV6-3 with TRBJ2-7; D gene uncertain. V was cut by 7 bases and J by 2 bases, with 12 bases left in between. The germline CDR1 and CDR2 sequences are MNHEY and SVGEGT. The CDR3 is made up of 13 amino acids. CDR3 DNA sequence: TGTGCCAGCACTGGAGTCCCGCCCTACGAGCAGTACTTC. Its translation: CASTGVPPYEQYF.

For this clonotype: A clone one base away is much larger, so this may be a read error. V is TRBV7-8 and J is TRBJ2-3; possible D gene TRBD1, 6 bases. CDR1 and CDR2 from the germline V gene are SGHVS and FQNEAQ. This CDR3 has 17 amino acids. For the CDR3, the DNA is TGTTCCAGCAGCTGGGATGGGCAGGGGATCAGGACAGATACGCAGTATTTT. Amino acid sequence: CSSSWDGQGIRTDTQYF.

This clonotype showed up many times. The rearrangement joins TRBV3-1 to TRBJ2-1, with D tentatively TRBD1 or TRBD2 (6 bases each). CDR1 is LGHDT, CDR2 YNNKEL, per germline (reference sequence). The V and J ends lost 4 bases and 6 bases respectively, with 13 bases between them. There are 14 residues in the CDR3. CDR3 protein: CASSPLGGGNEQFF. The CDR3 nucleotides are TGTGCCAGCAGCCCACTCGGGGGCGGCAATGAGCAGTTCTTC.

Judged by abundance, this clonotype is medium-sized. The V gene is TRBV7-9, the J gene TRBJ1-1; D perhaps matches TRBD1 (5 bases). Deletions cut 5 bases from V and 11 bases from J, with 15 bases between. The CDR3 consists of 12 residues. Germline CDR1 reads SEHNR; CDR2 reads FQNEAQ (reference sequence). CDR3 bases: TGTGCCAGCAGCCTCCCATTGGGGGAGGCTTTCTTT. Translating it yields CASSLPLGEAFF.

There are many counts of this clonotype. V is TRBV20-1 and J is TRBJ2-1, with D possibly matching TRBD2 (6 bases). This CDR3 has 14 amino acids. The ends were cut back, 4 bases at V and 3 bases at J, with 13 bases in the middle. Germline CDR1 DFQATT, CDR2 SNEGSKA (reference sequence). Here the CDR3 DNA reads TGCAGTGCTACATTTGGTAGCGGCTACAATGAGCAGTTCTTC. It yields the protein CSATFGSGYNEQFF.

This clonotype was found many times. The chain uses TRBV7-9 and TRBJ2-5; TRBD1 might be the D (6 bases). From germline, CDR1 is SEHNR and CDR2 FQNEAQ (reference sequence). The CDR3 is made up of 11 amino acids. V shed 5 bases and J shed 13 bases, with 14 bases lying between them. CDR3 loop: CASSPPGQAYF. The DNA of the CDR3 is TGTGCCAGCAGCCCTCCGGGACAAGCGTACTTC.

This clonotype was observed a few times. The chain combines TRBV3-1 with TRBJ2-7; possible D gene TRBD2, 5 bases. This CDR3 contains 16 residues. CDR1 and CDR2 (germline): LGHDT, YNNKEL (reference sequence). Trimming left V 0 bases short and J 3 bases short, with 15 bases between. The CDR3 sequence is CASSQDGRRLLYEQYF. The CDR3 DNA sequence: TGTGCCAGCAGCCAAGATGGCAGGAGGCTCCTCTACGAGCAGTACTTC.

This clonotype was seen many times. Mismatch with germline at one junction end may stem from a read error. V and J are TRBV7-8 and TRBJ1-2; no clear D. The CDR3 is made up of 13 amino acids. Germline V CDR1 and CDR2: SGHVS, FQNEAQ. This CDR3 is CASSKTQFPPLNF. In DNA, the CDR3 is TGTGCCAGCAGCAAGACCCAATTCCCTCCTCTTAACTTC.

This clonotype was detected ten times or more. The chain couples TRBV19 to TRBJ2-5; a possible D gene is TRBD2 (5 bases). Between the trimmed V and J ends, which lost 6 bases and 2 bases, there was a span of 13 bases. This CDR3 has 14 residues. Germline CDR1 LNHDA, CDR2 SQIVND (reference sequence). Here the CDR3 DNA reads TGTGCCAGTAGGCCTACGGGGTTGCAAGAGACCCAGTACTTC. This translates into CASRPTGLQETQYF.